The rows below give T cell receptor beta chains drawn from one sample of a study of HIV-infected patients and healthy controls. MiXCR, applied by TCRdb to the 5' RACE reads, yields one record per CDR3 protein. The sample records approximately 67,000 distinct CDR3 sequences, approximately 15% being singletons. The sequencing input was CD4+ T cells from blood. The receptor set was obtained from a human donor in good health. Each CDR3 is given with its conserved first and last residue. D genes are given only for firm matches. The listing skips clone size in some rows; elsewhere it reads once, few, many or a size class.

TRBV28,TRBJ2-1,NA,NA,TGTGCCAGCCTATTCGGGGGTTCTTACAATGAGCAGTTCTTC,CASLFGGSYNEQFF
TRBV10-3,TRBJ2-1,NA,NA,TGTGCCATCAGGGGGGGCTTCGGATACAATGAGCAGTTCTTC,CAIRGGFGYNEQFF
TRBV7-2,TRBJ1-5,NA,NA,TGTGCCAGCAGCCTTACCCCACAGAGCCATCAGCCCCAGCATTTT,CASSLTPQSHQPQHF
TRBV20-1,TRBJ2-1,few,TRBD2,TGCAGTGCTACCGGACTAGCGGGGATCATCGAGGGGTCCTACAATGAGCAGTTCTTC,CSATGLAGIIEGSYNEQFF
TRBV7-9,TRBJ1-1,NA,NA,TGTGCCAGCAGCTTACGCGCTTTGGACGGGGGGGACACTGAAGCTTTCTTT,CASSLRALDGGDTEAFF
TRBV27,TRBJ2-5,few,NA,TGTGCCAGCAGTTTTGTATCGGGTCGGGGCCAGTACTTC,CASSFVSGRGQYF
TRBV29-1,TRBJ1-1,many,NA,TGCAGCGTTACCAGGGGCATGAACACTGAAGCTTTCTTT,CSVTRGMNTEAFF
TRBV7-6,TRBJ2-1,few,TRBD1,TGTGCCAGCAGCATTGGGAGGACAGGGGGTAAGAATGAGCAGTTCTTC,CASSIGRTGGKNEQFF
TRBV4-3,TRBJ2-4,few,NA,TGCGCCAGCAGCCGCCAAACAGGGTCTGGCAACATTCAGTACTTC,CASSRQTGSGNIQYF
TRBV3-1,TRBJ2-7,few,NA,TGTGCCAGCAGCCGACTAGGGTACGAGCAGTACTTC,CASSRLGYEQYF
TRBV5-4,TRBJ1-4,NA,NA,TGTGCCAGCAGCTTGCCAGGGGACGGTGAAAAACTGTTTTTT,CASSLPGDGEKLFF
TRBV12-3/TRBV12-4,TRBJ2-3,NA,NA,TGTGCCAGCAGACAGGGCTTCACAGATACGCAGTATTTT,CASRQGFTDTQYF
TRBV18,TRBJ2-5,many,TRBD2,TGTGCCAGCTCACTGAGAACTAGCGGTGTCCTCGAGACCCAGTACTTC,CASSLRTSGVLETQYF
TRBV29-1,TRBJ2-3,few,TRBD2,TGCAGCGTTGAACCTAGCGGGGCCAGCACAGATACGCAGTATTTT,CSVEPSGASTDTQYF
TRBV6-5,TRBJ1-6,few,NA,TGTGCCAGCAGTTACTCGGGCCATAATTCACCCCTCCACTTT,CASSYSGHNSPLHF
TRBV19,TRBJ1-6,NA,NA,TGTGCCAGTAGTAACCGGGAAAGGGGTTCACCCCTCCACTTT,CASSNRERGSPLHF
TRBV11-3,TRBJ2-1,NA,NA,TGTGCCAGCAGCCCAGGGGGACTTGAATCCTACAATGAGCAGTTCTTC,CASSPGGLESYNEQFF
TRBV2,TRBJ2-5,NA,NA,TGTGCCAGCAGTGAATGGGCTGATCAAGAGACCCAGTACTTC,CASSEWADQETQYF
TRBV12-3/TRBV12-4,TRBJ1-5,many,NA,TGTGCCAGCAGATTATCGCTCCTGGCGCCCCAGCATTTT,CASRLSLLAPQHF
TRBV12-3/TRBV12-4,TRBJ2-1,NA,NA,TGTGCCAGCAGGAACACGATCAATGAGCAGTTCTTC,CASRNTINEQFF
TRBV4-3,TRBJ1-4,few,NA,TGCGCCAGCAGCCAAGATTCCCGGGCGACTAATGAAAAACTGTTTTTT,CASSQDSRATNEKLFF
TRBV19,TRBJ1-5,NA,NA,TGTGCCAGTAGTCTAGCACGGGCTGCCCAGCATTTT,CASSLARAAQHF
TRBV7-8,TRBJ1-5,few,NA,TGTGCCAGCAGTCACTTAACAGGGATTTTCAATCAGCCCCAGCATTTT,CASSHLTGIFNQPQHF
TRBV18,TRBJ1-2,few,NA,TGTGCCAGCTCACCACTAGACAACTGGTCCTATGGCTACACCTTC,CASSPLDNWSYGYTF
TRBV30,TRBJ2-3,NA,TRBD1,TGTGCCTGGAGTGTACAGGGGGCGTTCACAGATACGCAGTATTTT,CAWSVQGAFTDTQYF
TRBV20-1,TRBJ2-3,few,NA,TGCAGTTGCCTGGGGGTGGATACGCAGTATTTT,CSCLGVDTQYF
TRBV18,TRBJ2-1,NA,NA,TGTGCCAGCTCACCGCAGGTGTCCCTCCTCTACAATGAGCAGTTCTTC,CASSPQVSLLYNEQFF
TRBV25-1,TRBJ2-3,many,NA,TGTGCCAGCAGTGACTACCCTAGCACAGATACGCAGTATTTT,CASSDYPSTDTQYF
TRBV20-1,TRBJ1-1,many,NA,TGCAGTGCCCGAAGTCTGGCGAACACTGAAGCTTTCTTT,CSARSLANTEAFF
TRBV7-2,TRBJ2-3,few,NA,TGTGCCAGCAGCCCACGGACTAAAGGGACAGATACGCAGTATTTT,CASSPRTKGTDTQYF
TRBV6-5,TRBJ1-5,many,TRBD1,TGTGCCAGCAGTTCTCGGACAGGGTTGGGTCAGCCCCAGCATTTT,CASSSRTGLGQPQHF
TRBV7-2,TRBJ2-7,many,TRBD2,TGTGCCAGCAGCTTAACTAGCGGCACCTACGAGCAGTACTTC,CASSLTSGTYEQYF
TRBV20-1,TRBJ2-2,NA,TRBD2,TGCAGTGCTCTCAGACTAGCGGGGGATACCGGGGAGCTGTTTTTT,CSALRLAGDTGELFF
TRBV2,TRBJ1-1,NA,NA,TGTGCCAGCGAAGAGAGTCACCTGAACACTGAAGCTTTCTTT,CASEESHLNTEAFF
TRBV7-2,TRBJ2-5,few,NA,TGTGCCAGCAGCTTAGTTGGGGGGCTGGAGACCCAGTACTTC,CASSLVGGLETQYF
TRBV7-3,TRBJ2-3,NA,NA,TGTGCCAGCAGCTTAAGCGGGGTCACAGATACGCAGTATTTT,CASSLSGVTDTQYF
TRBV5-1,TRBJ1-2,many,NA,TGCGCCAGCAGCTTGGTTGTCCTGTTTAACTATGGCTACACCTTC,CASSLVVLFNYGYTF
TRBV3-1,TRBJ2-1,many,TRBD2,TGTGCCAGCACCCTAGCGGGAGTCTACAATGAGCAGTTCTTC,CASTLAGVYNEQFF
TRBV2,TRBJ2-1,NA,NA,TGTGCCAGCAGTCCGGCGCGTTCAAGATCTTCCTACAATGAGCAGTTCTTC,CASSPARSRSSYNEQFF
TRBV20-1,TRBJ2-1,NA,TRBD2,TGCAGCTCCACGCGGGGGATCGTCTACAATGAGCAGTTCTTC,CSSTRGIVYNEQFF
TRBV20-1,TRBJ2-7,many,TRBD2,TGCAGTGCTAGTGGACTAGCGGGAGATGGCTACGAGCAGTACTTC,CSASGLAGDGYEQYF
TRBV24-1,TRBJ2-3,NA,NA,TGTGCCACAAGAAACCGAGATACGCAGTATTTT,CATRNRDTQYF
TRBV18,TRBJ2-1,few,TRBD2,TGTGCCAGCTCACCAGGTGGCTCCGGGACTAGCGGGCCCTACAATGAGCAGTTCTTC,CASSPGGSGTSGPYNEQFF
TRBV11-2,TRBJ2-1,few,NA,TGTGCCAGCAGCTCAAGTGGACGGTATACTCATGAGCAGTTCTTC,CASSSSGRYTHEQFF
TRBV12-3/TRBV12-4,TRBJ1-2,few,TRBD1,TGTGCCACGACGGAGGCTGGGACAGGGTTCTATGGCTACACCTTC,CATTEAGTGFYGYTF
TRBV7-9,TRBJ1-2,many,NA,TGTGCCAGCAGCTTTGAGGGGAACTATGGCTACACCTTC,CASSFEGNYGYTF
TRBV6-2/TRBV6-3,TRBJ2-1,NA,NA,TGTGCCAGCGCAAAGGCGGGTTACAATGAGCAGTTCTTC,CASAKAGYNEQFF
TRBV25-1,TRBJ1-2,many,NA,TGTGCCAGCAGCCACCCCCGGAAGAACTATGGCTACACCTTC,CASSHPRKNYGYTF
TRBV7-7,TRBJ2-1,few,NA,TGTGCCAGCGTTGCCGGACAGATGTCCTACAATGAGCAGTTCTTC,CASVAGQMSYNEQFF
TRBV19,TRBJ2-3,few,TRBD2,TGTGCCAGTAGTGTACTAGCGGGAGTCACAGATACGCAGTATTTT,CASSVLAGVTDTQYF
TRBV20-1,TRBJ2-7,NA,TRBD2,TGCAGTGCTAGAGTGTTGCGGGAGGCCGCCTACGAGCAGTACTTC,CSARVLREAAYEQYF
TRBV7-9,TRBJ2-3,NA,NA,TGTGCCAGCAGCTTGGGCCCGCCCACAGATACGCAGTATTTT,CASSLGPPTDTQYF